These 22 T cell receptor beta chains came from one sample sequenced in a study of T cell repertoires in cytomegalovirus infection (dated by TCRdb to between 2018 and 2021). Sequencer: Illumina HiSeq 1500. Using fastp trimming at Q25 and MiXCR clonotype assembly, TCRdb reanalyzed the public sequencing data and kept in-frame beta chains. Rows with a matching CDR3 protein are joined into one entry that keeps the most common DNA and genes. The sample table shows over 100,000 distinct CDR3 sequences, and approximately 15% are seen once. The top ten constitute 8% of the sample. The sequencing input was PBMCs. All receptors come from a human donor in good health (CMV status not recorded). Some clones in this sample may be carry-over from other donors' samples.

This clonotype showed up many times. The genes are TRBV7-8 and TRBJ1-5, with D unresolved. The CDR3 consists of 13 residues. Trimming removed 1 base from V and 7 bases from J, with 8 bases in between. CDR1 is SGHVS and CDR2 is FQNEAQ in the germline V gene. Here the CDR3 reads CASSLGVGQPQHF. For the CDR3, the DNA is TGTGCCAGCAGCTTAGGGGTCGGACAGCCCCAGCATTTT.

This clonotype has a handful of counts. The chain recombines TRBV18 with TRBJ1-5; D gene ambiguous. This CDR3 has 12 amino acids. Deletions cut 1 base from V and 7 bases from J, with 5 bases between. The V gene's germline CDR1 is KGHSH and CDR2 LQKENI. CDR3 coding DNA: TGTGCCAGCTCACCACGTGAACAGCCCCAGCATTTT. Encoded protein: CASSPREQPQHF.

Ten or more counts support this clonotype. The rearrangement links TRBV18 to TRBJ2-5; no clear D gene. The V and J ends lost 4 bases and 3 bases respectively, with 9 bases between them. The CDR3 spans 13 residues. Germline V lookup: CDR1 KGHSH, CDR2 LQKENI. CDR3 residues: CASSRSIEETQYF. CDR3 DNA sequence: TGTGCCAGCTCACGTTCGATTGAAGAGACCCAGTACTTC.

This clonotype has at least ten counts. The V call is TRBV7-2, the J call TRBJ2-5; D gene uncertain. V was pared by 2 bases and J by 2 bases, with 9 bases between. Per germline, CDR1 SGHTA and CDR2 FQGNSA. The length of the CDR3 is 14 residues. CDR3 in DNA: TGTGCCAGCAGCTTACGACACCCTCAAGAGACCCAGTACTTC. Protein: CASSLRHPQETQYF. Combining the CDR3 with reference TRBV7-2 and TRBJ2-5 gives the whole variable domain GAGVSQSPSNKVTEKGKDVELRCDPISGHTALYWYRQSLGQGLEFLIYFQGNSAPDKSGLPSDRFSAERTGGSVSTLTIQRTQQEDSAVYLCASSLRHPQETQYFGPGTRLLVL.

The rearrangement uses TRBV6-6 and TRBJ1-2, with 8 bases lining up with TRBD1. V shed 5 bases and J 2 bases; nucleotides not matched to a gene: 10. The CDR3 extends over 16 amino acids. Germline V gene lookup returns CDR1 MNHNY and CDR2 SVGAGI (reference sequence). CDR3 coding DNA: TGTGCCAGCAGTCCCGGACCGGGACAGGCCAACTATGGCTACACCTTC. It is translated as CASSPGPGQANYGYTF.

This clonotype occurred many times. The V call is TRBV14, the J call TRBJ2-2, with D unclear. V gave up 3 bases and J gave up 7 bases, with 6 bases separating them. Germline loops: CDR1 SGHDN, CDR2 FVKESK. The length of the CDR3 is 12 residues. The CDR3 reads CASSQYGGELFF. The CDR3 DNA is TGTGCCAGCAGCCAGTACGGCGGGGAGCTGTTTTTT.

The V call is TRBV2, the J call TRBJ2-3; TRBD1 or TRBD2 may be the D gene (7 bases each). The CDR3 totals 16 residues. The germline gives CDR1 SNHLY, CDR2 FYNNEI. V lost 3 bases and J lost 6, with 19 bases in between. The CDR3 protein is CASSEGGDSIVDTQYF. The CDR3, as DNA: TGTGCCAGCAGTGAGGGGGGGGACAGTATTGTCGATACGCAGTATTTT.

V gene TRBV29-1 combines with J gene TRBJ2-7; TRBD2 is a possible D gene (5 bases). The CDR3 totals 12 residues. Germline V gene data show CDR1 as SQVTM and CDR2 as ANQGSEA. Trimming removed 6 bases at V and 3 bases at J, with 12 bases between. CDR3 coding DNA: TGCAGCGTATGGGGAGACGGCTACGAGCAGTACTTC. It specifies CSVWGDGYEQYF.

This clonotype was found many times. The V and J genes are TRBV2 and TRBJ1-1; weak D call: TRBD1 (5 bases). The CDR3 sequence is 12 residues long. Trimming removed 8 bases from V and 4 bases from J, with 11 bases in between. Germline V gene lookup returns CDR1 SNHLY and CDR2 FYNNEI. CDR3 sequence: CASLRGGTEAFF. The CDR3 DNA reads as TGTGCCAGCCTTAGGGGTGGCACTGAAGCTTTCTTT.

The CDR3 DNA follows: TGTGCCATCAGTGCAGGGGAAGGCTCACCCCTCCACTTT. This encodes CAISAGEGSPLHF. The genes are TRBV10-3 and TRBJ1-6, with D possibly being TRBD1 (6 bases). This CDR3 contains 13 residues. In germline, CDR1 is ENHRY, CDR2 SYGVKD. V shed 4 bases and J shed 10 bases, with 11 bases lying between them.

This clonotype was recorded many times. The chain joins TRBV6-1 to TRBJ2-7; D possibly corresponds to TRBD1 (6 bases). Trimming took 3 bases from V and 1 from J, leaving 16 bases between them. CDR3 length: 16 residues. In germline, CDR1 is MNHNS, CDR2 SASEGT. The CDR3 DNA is TGTGCCAGCAGTGATCCCTGGAGGACAGCTTCCTACGAGCAGTACTTC. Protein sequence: CASSDPWRTASYEQYF.

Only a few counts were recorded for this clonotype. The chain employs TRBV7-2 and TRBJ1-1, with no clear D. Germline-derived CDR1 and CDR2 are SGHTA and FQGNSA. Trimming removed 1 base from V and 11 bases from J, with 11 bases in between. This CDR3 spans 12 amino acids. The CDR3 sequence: CASSLGPMKAFF. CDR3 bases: TGTGCCAGCAGCTTAGGGCCGATGAAGGCTTTCTTT.

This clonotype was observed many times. The CDR3 region is CASSLAEGSGTGELFF. In nucleotides, the CDR3 is TGTGCCAGCAGCTTAGCAGAGGGAAGTGGGACCGGGGAGCTGTTTTTT. The J gene is TRBJ2-2, the V gene TRBV7-2; D possibly corresponds to TRBD2 (5 bases). The CDR3 extends over 16 amino acids. The germline CDR1 and CDR2 sequences are SGHTA and FQGNSA. Trimming shortened V by 0 bases and J by 5 bases, and 13 bases separated the two germline ends.

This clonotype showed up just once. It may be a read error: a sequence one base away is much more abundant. CDR3 DNA: TGTGCCAGCAGCTTAAGTGTCTGGGACGAGCAGTACTTC. Protein: CASSLSVWDEQYF. The genes are TRBV11-2 and TRBJ2-7; no clear D. CDR1 and CDR2 from the germline V gene are SGHAT and FQNNGV. V was pared by 2 bases and J by 5 bases, with 10 bases between. This CDR3 contains 13 residues.

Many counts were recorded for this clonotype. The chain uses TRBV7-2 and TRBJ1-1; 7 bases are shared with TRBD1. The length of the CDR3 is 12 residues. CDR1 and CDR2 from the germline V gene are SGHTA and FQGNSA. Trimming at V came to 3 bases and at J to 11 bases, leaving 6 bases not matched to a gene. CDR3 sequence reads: CASSFTGVEAFF. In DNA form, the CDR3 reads TGTGCCAGCAGCTTTACAGGGGTGGAGGCTTTCTTT.

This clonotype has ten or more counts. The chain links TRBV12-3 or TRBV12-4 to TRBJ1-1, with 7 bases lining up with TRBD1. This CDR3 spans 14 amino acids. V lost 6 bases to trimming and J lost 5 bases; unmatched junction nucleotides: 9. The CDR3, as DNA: TGTGCCAGCAGGCCGCTACAGGGGCGGACTGAAGCTTTCTTT. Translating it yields CASRPLQGRTEAFF.

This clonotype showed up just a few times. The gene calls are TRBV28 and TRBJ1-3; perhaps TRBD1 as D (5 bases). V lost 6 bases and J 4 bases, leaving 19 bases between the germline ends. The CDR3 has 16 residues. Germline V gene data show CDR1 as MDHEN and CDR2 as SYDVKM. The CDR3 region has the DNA TGTGCCAGCAGCCTAGCGGGGGATGTCGCCGGAAACACCATATATTTT. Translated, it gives CASSLAGDVAGNTIYF. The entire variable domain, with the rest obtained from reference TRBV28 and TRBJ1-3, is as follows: DVKVTQSSRYLVKRTGEKVFLECVQDMDHENMFWYRQDPGLGLRLIYFSYDVKMKEKGDIPEGYSVSREKKERFSLILESASTNQTSMYLCASSLAGDVAGNTIYFGEGSWLTVV.

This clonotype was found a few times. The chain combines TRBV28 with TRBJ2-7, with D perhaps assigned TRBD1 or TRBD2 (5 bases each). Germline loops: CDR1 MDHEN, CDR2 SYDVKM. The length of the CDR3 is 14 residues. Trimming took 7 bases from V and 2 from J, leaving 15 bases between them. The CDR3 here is CASIKDGGTYEQYF. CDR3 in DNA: TGTGCCAGCATCAAGGATGGGGGAACCTACGAGCAGTACTTC.

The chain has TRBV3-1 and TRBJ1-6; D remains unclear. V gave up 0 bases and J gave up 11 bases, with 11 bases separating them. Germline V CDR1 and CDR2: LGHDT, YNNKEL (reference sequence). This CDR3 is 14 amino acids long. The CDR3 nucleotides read TGTGCCAGCAGCCAAGAAATCGAGACAACACCCCTCCACTTT. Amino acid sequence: CASSQEIETTPLHF.

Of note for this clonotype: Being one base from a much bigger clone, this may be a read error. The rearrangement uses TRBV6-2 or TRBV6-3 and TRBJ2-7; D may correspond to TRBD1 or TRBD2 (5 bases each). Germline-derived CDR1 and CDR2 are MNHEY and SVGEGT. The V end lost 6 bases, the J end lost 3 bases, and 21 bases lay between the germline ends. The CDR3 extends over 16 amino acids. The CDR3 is CASSSPSRTLGYEQYF. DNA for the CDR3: TGTGCCAGCAGCTCACCCTCCAGGACACTAGGCTACGAGCAGTACTTC.

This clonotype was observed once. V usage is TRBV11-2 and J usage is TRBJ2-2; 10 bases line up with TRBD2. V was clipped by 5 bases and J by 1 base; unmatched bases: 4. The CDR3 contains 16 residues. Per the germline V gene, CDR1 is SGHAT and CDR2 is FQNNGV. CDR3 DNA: TGTGCCAGCAGCCTCAGACTAGCGGGGAACACCGGGGAGCTGTTTTTT. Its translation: CASSLRLAGNTGELFF.

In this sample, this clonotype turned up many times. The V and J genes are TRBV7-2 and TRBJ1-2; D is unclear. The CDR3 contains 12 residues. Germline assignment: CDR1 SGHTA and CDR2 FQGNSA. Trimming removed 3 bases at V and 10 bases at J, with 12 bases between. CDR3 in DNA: TGTGCCAGCAGCTTTGATAGGGCTTACTACACCTTC. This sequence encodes CASSFDRAYYTF.